This paragraph reports one T cell receptor beta chain. Its antigen is unknown. TCRdb reanalysed the reads using MiXCR and keeps one entry per CDR3 protein. The data show some 940,000 distinct CDR3 sequences, with around 30% seen just once and around an eighth held by the top ten. The length of the CDR3 is 15 residues. Germline values: CDR1 MNHEY, CDR2 SMNVEV (reference sequence). V lost 0 bases and J 3 bases, leaving 9 bases between the germline ends. This sample is part of a study of T cell repertoires in cytomegalovirus infection. Background on the study: Recently identified HLA-C-restricted CMV epitopes and well-studied HLA-B-restricted CMV epitopes were used by the study.

This clonotype was obtained from a human donor in good health (CMV status not recorded). Some clones in this sample may be carry-over from other donors' samples. Sequences were derived from cultured CD8+ T cells from PBMCs, sampled from culture after CMV antigen stimulation. The V gene is TRBV27, the J gene TRBJ1-5; no firm D call. The CDR3 loop is CASSLSVVINQPQHF. CDR3 DNA sequence: TGTGCCAGCAGTTTATCAGTGGTGATCAATCAGCCCCAGCATTTT.